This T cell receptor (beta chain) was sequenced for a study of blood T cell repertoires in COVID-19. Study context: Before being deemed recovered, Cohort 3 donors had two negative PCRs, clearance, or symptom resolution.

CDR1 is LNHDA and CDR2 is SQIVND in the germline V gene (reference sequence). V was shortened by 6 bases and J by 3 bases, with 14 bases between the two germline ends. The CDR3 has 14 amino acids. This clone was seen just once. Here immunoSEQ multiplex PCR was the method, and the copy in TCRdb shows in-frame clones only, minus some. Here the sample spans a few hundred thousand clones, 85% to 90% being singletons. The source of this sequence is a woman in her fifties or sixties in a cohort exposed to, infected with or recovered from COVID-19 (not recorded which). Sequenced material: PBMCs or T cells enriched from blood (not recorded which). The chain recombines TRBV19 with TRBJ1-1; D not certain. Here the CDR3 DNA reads TGTGCCAGTAGGCAACCGATCGGGGACACTGAAGCTTTCTTT. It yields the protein CASRQPIGDTEAFF.